This entry lists 5 T cell receptor beta chains sequenced from one sample in a study of T cells in Graves' hyperthyroidism and ophthalmopathy (dated 2019 in TCRdb). Library creation used multiplex PCR. Instrument used: Illumina HiSeq 2000. Amplification of TCR beta CDR3 regions was carried out from RNA transcripts. For the first round of RT-PCR on the TCR CDR3, the HTBI primer set was used together with the Qiagen OneStep RT-PCR kit. TCRdb passed the public sequencing reads through fastp at Q25 and MiXCR, retaining productive beta sequences. Identical CDR3 proteins give one entry, which carries the most common genes and DNA. Across this sample there are about 640,000 distinct CDR3 sequences, with 20% seen only once. Roughly 30% of the sample is taken by the ten largest. Sequencing was done on a sample of blood. All receptors come from a man younger than 40 with Graves' ophthalmopathy.

The rearrangement joins TRBV6-6 to TRBJ1-5, with D maybe TRBD1 (5 bases). Germline CDR1 and CDR2: MNHNY and SVGAGI (reference sequence). The CDR3 length is 15 residues. Trimming took 0 bases from V and 0 from J, leaving 6 bases between them. The CDR3 spells CASSYSTVSNQPQHF. CDR3 DNA: TGTGCCAGCAGTTACTCGACAGTTAGCAATCAGCCCCAGCATTTT.

The chain employs TRBV7-8 and TRBJ2-7; TRBD1 matches 9 bases. The V gene's germline CDR1 is SGHVS and CDR2 FQNEAQ. This CDR3 comprises 15 residues. The junction had 7 bases not matched to a gene; V was cut back by 4 bases and J by 3 bases. The CDR3 loop reads CASSYTGGLIYEQYF. The CDR3 coding sequence is TGTGCCAGCAGCTATACAGGGGGCCTGATCTACGAGCAGTACTTC.

This clonotype has a handful of counts. This chain connects TRBV28 to TRBJ2-1; D might be TRBD2 (6 bases). V lost 5 bases and J 8 bases, leaving 16 bases between the germline ends. The germline V gene has CDR1 MDHEN and CDR2 SYDVKM. This CDR3 has 14 residues. CDR3 in amino acids: CASSRAGPDDEQFF. The CDR3 DNA sequence: TGTGCCAGCAGTCGAGCGGGTCCCGACGATGAGCAGTTCTTC.

Only one count was recorded for this clonotype. This rearrangement joins TRBV20-1 to TRBJ2-7, with D perhaps TRBD2 (6 bases). The germline V gene encodes CDR1 DFQATT and CDR2 SNEGSKA (reference sequence). CDR3 length: 14 amino acids. V was pared by 3 bases and J by 0 bases, with 12 bases between. CDR3 bases: TGCAGTGCTAGGGGGGAGGTCAACTCCTACGAGCAGTACTTC. Protein sequence: CSARGEVNSYEQYF.

This clonotype showed up many times. The gene calls are TRBV30 and TRBJ2-5; no definite D call. The CDR3 runs 14 residues. Germline V CDR1 and CDR2: GTSNPN, SVGIG (reference sequence). V was trimmed by 2 bases and J by 3 bases, leaving 13 bases between them. For the CDR3, the DNA is TGTGCCTGGAGTCTTACGAGGATTAAAGAGACCCAGTACTTC. The encoded protein is CAWSLTRIKETQYF. The whole variable domain, remainder taken from reference TRBV30 and TRBJ2-5, is SQTIHQWPATLVQPVGSPLSLECTVEGTSNPNLYWYRQAAGRGLQLLFYSVGIGQISSEVPQNLSASRPQDRQFILSSKKLLLSDSGFYLCAWSLTRIKETQYFGPGTRLLVL.